This TCR beta chain was recovered during a study of somatic mutations in cytotoxic T cells in rheumatoid arthritis. On the study more broadly: Using a FACSAria II or Sony SH800, a portion of the V beta antibody-stained T-cell populations were flow-sorted at nearly 100% purity, and among those populations were V beta1+ cells that were then sequenced for TCRB.

Broader study findings: More than 20% of CD8+ cells belonged to the largest clone in about an eighth of the roughly 60 patients. Which antigens the expanded CD8+ clones targeted was unknown.

The data were produced by immunoSEQ multiplex PCR, yet TCRdb's version contains in-frame clones alone and is incomplete. The sample consists of about 5,600 clones, roughly 80% of them appearing once. Notes on this clone: Its antigen is not identified.

Isolation of CD4+ and CD8+ cells used positive magnetic bead selection, with purity checked by flow cytometry. The source of this sequence is an adult with rheumatoid arthritis. Sequencing was done on a sample of CD8+ T cells sorted from blood.

The CDR3 sequence: CASGLVIEAFF. CDR3 sequence (DNA): TGTGCTAGTGGTTTGGTAATTGAAGCTTTCTTT. This chain joins TRBV12-5 and TRBJ1-1; D is undetermined. V was shortened by 0 bases and J by 7 bases, with 3 bases between the two germline ends. The CDR3 totals 11 residues. CDR1 and CDR2 (germline): LGHNT, FRNRAP.